This T cell receptor (beta chain) was recorded in a study of technical replicates of blood from a handful of donors. Germline V gene data show CDR1 as LNHDA and CDR2 as SQIVND (reference sequence). J was trimmed by 8 bases and V by 3 bases; bases with no gene match: 6. This CDR3 comprises 14 residues. Repertoires were generated with immunoSEQ multiplex PCR, while TCRdb's copy carries only in-frame clones and drops some. Among under 90,000 clones, roughly 94% were seen once, and the ten largest hold approximately 0.27%. The source material was T cells isolated from PBMCs. J is TRBJ2-1 and V is TRBV19; 8 positions agree with TRBD2. The receptor comes from a human donor in good health. The CDR3 nucleotides are TGTGCCAGTAGTATCATAGCGGGAATCGATGAGCAGTTCTTC. Protein: CASSIIAGIDEQFF. Based on the CDR3 plus reference TRBV19 and TRBJ2-1, the full variable domain is DGGITQSPKYLFRKEGQNVTLSCEQNLNHDAMYWYRQDPGQGLRLIYYSQIVNDFQKGDIAEGYSVSREKKESFPLTVTSAQKNPTAFYLCASSIIAGIDEQFFGPGTRLTVL.